Shown below are 5 T cell receptor beta chains from a single sample sequenced in a study of somatic mutations in cytotoxic T cells in rheumatoid arthritis. The table came from immunoSEQ multiplex PCR; TCRdb's copy has only in-frame clones and leaves some out. The data hold thousands of clones, with about 80% observed a single time. The sequenced sample was CD8+ T cells sorted from blood. These receptors were obtained from a man aged 35 to 55 with rheumatoid arthritis.

The V gene is TRBV5-4, the J gene TRBJ2-6, with no clear D. CDR1 is SGHNT and CDR2 is YYREEE in the germline V gene (reference sequence). This CDR3 is built from 15 residues. V was shortened by 4 bases and J by 0 bases, with 8 bases between the two germline ends. The CDR3 spells CASSRQISGANVLTF. The CDR3 nucleotides are TGTGCCAGCAGCCGCCAGATCTCTGGGGCCAACGTCCTGACTTTC.

The rearrangement joins TRBV19 to TRBJ2-7; TRBD2 aligns across 10 bases. Germline CDR1 and CDR2: LNHDA and SQIVND (reference sequence). Trimming took 5 bases from V and 1 from J; bases not matched to a gene: 8. This CDR3 has 16 amino acids. The chain's CDR3 is CASSDRDSGRSYEQYF. CDR3 coding DNA: TGTGCCAGTAGTGACCGTGATAGCGGGAGGTCCTACGAGCAGTACTTC.

The chain employs TRBV13 and TRBJ1-3; D remains unclear. This CDR3 region has 15 residues. CDR1 PRHDT and CDR2 FYEKMQ come from the germline V gene (reference sequence). Trimming shortened V by 5 bases and J by 4 bases, and 15 bases separated the two germline ends. CDR3 residues: CASSLRTEHGNTIYF. Written as DNA, the CDR3 is TGTGCCAGCAGCCTCCGGACTGAACACGGAAACACCATATATTTT.

V usage is TRBV7-9 and J usage is TRBJ2-4, with 13 bases identical to TRBD2. This CDR3 contains 17 residues. Per the germline V gene, CDR1 is SEHNR and CDR2 is FQNEAQ (reference sequence). V shed 4 bases, J shed 0 bases, and the junction held 3 bases outside the gene matches. CDR3 region: CASSSGTSGTAKNIQYF. CDR3 nucleotide sequence: TGTGCCAGCAGCTCGGGGACTAGCGGGACAGCCAAAAACATTCAGTACTTC.

This clone was found a few times. The gene calls are TRBV7-9 and TRBJ2-3; the match to TRBD2 covers 7 bases. The trim removed 4 bases at V and 3 bases at J, leaving 13 bases unmatched. The germline V gene has CDR1 SEHNR and CDR2 FQNEAQ (reference sequence). The CDR3 totals 17 residues. This CDR3 is CASSSQNEGGPTDTQYF. CDR3 DNA sequence: TGTGCCAGCAGCTCCCAGAACGAGGGAGGGCCGACAGATACGCAGTATTTT.